This T cell receptor beta chain was obtained from a study of T cell responses to AZD1222 COVID-19 vaccine. As for the study in general: Second-dose intervals near 4 or 12 weeks were combined. Study-wide points: Researchers report vaccine-associated CD4 TCRs spanning spike, with dominance at 160-218 and 743-854. A mostly white British donor set with more females was recruited, and clonal diversity was possibly underestimated. Baseline seropositives among AZD1222 recipients totaled only 6 or 7.

The method was immunoSEQ multiplex PCR; TCRdb's version includes in-frame clones alone and lacks a portion of them. This sample carries about 88,000 clones, about 89% of them seen once, and the ten largest clones take around 2%. Germline V gene lookup returns CDR1 LNHDA and CDR2 SQIVND (reference sequence). The CDR3 covers 15 residues. Trimming removed 2 bases at V and 2 bases at J, with 13 bases between. Note on this clone: Its specificity is unknown.

This chain uses TRBV19 with TRBJ2-7; D call uncertain. The specimen comprised peripheral blood, sampled on day 0 of AZD1222 vaccination. This TCR was sampled from an adult in good health. The CDR3 loop reads CASSISPGHTYEQYF. The CDR3 DNA sequence: TGTGCCAGTAGTATAAGCCCCGGCCATACCTACGAGCAGTACTTC.